These T cell receptor beta chains were read from a single sample in a study of T cell clonotyping in hematopoietic cell transplantation. The table came from immunoSEQ multiplex PCR; TCRdb's copy has only in-frame clones and leaves some out. Here the sample spans about 69,000 clones, almost 97% being singletons. The material was peripheral blood mononuclear cells, obtained before stem cell transplant. Source of these receptors: a woman aged 50 to 60 with acute myeloid leukemia. Some clones in this sample may be carry-over from other donors' samples. CDR3s leave out the opening cysteine and the closing phenylalanine or tryptophan. Each record gives: J gene, V gene, D gene, CDR3 protein. D genes are given only for firm matches.

J gene: TRBJ1-2; V gene: TRBV9; D gene: TRBD1; CDR3 protein: ASSVVDRVYT
J gene: TRBJ1-4; V gene: TRBV30; D gene: TRBD1; CDR3 protein: AWSDYRGGEKLF
J gene: TRBJ2-5; V gene: TRBV27; D gene: -; CDR3 protein: ASSSRGLWETQY
J gene: TRBJ1-1; V gene: TRBV6-6; D gene: -; CDR3 protein: ASSYSTRTEAF
J gene: TRBJ2-2; V gene: TRBV4-1; D gene: -; CDR3 protein: ASSQEGRMNTGELF
J gene: TRBJ2-7; V gene: TRBV28; D gene: -; CDR3 protein: ASSPQGRSYEQY
J gene: TRBJ1-1; V gene: TRBV30; D gene: TRBD1; CDR3 protein: AWKQFQGGTEAF
J gene: TRBJ1-5; V gene: TRBV19; D gene: TRBD1; CDR3 protein: ASQDRGNQPQH
J gene: TRBJ1-5; V gene: TRBV5-1; D gene: TRBD1; CDR3 protein: ASSSGQGFSPQH
J gene: TRBJ1-2; V gene: TRBV28; D gene: -; CDR3 protein: ASSFYRDGYT
J gene: TRBJ2-7; V gene: TRBV11-2; D gene: TRBD2; CDR3 protein: ASSLERLAGGPVYEQY
J gene: TRBJ1-5; V gene: TRBV6-5; D gene: -; CDR3 protein: ASSDRNGNQPQH
J gene: TRBJ2-3; V gene: TRBV6-5; D gene: -; CDR3 protein: ASSGRGLGTDTQY
J gene: TRBJ1-2; V gene: TRBV6-1; D gene: -; CDR3 protein: ASSERWDYGYT
J gene: TRBJ1-1; V gene: TRBV25-1; D gene: -; CDR3 protein: ASSSLETEAF
J gene: TRBJ2-7; V gene: TRBV27; D gene: TRBD2; CDR3 protein: ASRPVAGGPYEQY
J gene: TRBJ1-6; V gene: TRBV6-5; D gene: TRBD1; CDR3 protein: ASSRQGGASPLH
J gene: TRBJ2-1; V gene: TRBV4-1; D gene: -; CDR3 protein: ASSQDPATRTYNEQF
J gene: TRBJ2-7; V gene: TRBV5-1; D gene: TRBD2; CDR3 protein: ASSSLAGGIYEQY
J gene: TRBJ1-1; V gene: TRBV14; D gene: TRBD1; CDR3 protein: ASSRRTGGTSEAF
J gene: TRBJ1-5; V gene: TRBV29-1; D gene: -; CDR3 protein: SVREFNQPQH
J gene: TRBJ2-1; V gene: TRBV27; D gene: -; CDR3 protein: ASSLSPRRGPNNEQF
J gene: TRBJ2-7; V gene: TRBV27; D gene: TRBD2; CDR3 protein: ASSSSGLPPPD
J gene: TRBJ2-2; V gene: TRBV27; D gene: -; CDR3 protein: ASSLGQGRWTGELF
J gene: TRBJ2-4; V gene: TRBV30; D gene: TRBD1; CDR3 protein: AWNTGGRAKNIQY
J gene: TRBJ2-7; V gene: TRBV27; D gene: TRBD2; CDR3 protein: ASSSPGLAGGTWYEQY
J gene: TRBJ2-5; V gene: TRBV5-1; D gene: TRBD1; CDR3 protein: ASRGNTGGRETQY
J gene: TRBJ1-2; V gene: TRBV28; D gene: -; CDR3 protein: ASSSIMSTGYNYGYT
J gene: TRBJ2-7; V gene: TRBV7-9; D gene: -; CDR3 protein: ASSYGGVGGEQY
J gene: TRBJ2-7; V gene: TRBV7-2; D gene: TRBD2; CDR3 protein: ASRGASGNEQY
J gene: TRBJ2-5; V gene: TRBV28; D gene: TRBD2; CDR3 protein: ASIRTSGAGETQY
J gene: TRBJ2-2; V gene: TRBV9; D gene: TRBD1; CDR3 protein: ASSASGTGNNPGELF
J gene: TRBJ1-1; V gene: TRBV10-2; D gene: TRBD1; CDR3 protein: ASSVSQGVFNTEAF
J gene: TRBJ1-2; V gene: TRBV29-1; D gene: TRBD1; CDR3 protein: SGQTGSESYGYT
J gene: TRBJ2-2; V gene: TRBV30; D gene: -; CDR3 protein: AWMGKTGELF
J gene: TRBJ2-7; V gene: TRBV6-1; D gene: -; CDR3 protein: ASSDRDGISYEQY
J gene: TRBJ2-7; V gene: TRBV9; D gene: -; CDR3 protein: ASSVEGRANEQY
J gene: TRBJ1-2; V gene: TRBV28; D gene: -; CDR3 protein: ASSMGGNYGYT
J gene: TRBJ2-3; V gene: TRBV29-1; D gene: -; CDR3 protein: SVARTNTADTQY
J gene: TRBJ2-7; V gene: TRBV2; D gene: TRBD2; CDR3 protein: ASSLAGGPLYEQY
J gene: TRBJ1-3; V gene: TRBV2; D gene: TRBD1; CDR3 protein: ASSLRAGGLSGNTIY
J gene: TRBJ2-5; V gene: TRBV20-1; D gene: -; CDR3 protein: SARQETQY
J gene: TRBJ2-3; V gene: TRBV25-1; D gene: -; CDR3 protein: ASSEYRADTQY
J gene: TRBJ1-1; V gene: TRBV30; D gene: -; CDR3 protein: AWSVGSGNTEAF
J gene: TRBJ1-2; V gene: TRBV28; D gene: -; CDR3 protein: ASSLSVMNYGYT
J gene: TRBJ2-7; V gene: TRBV2; D gene: TRBD1; CDR3 protein: ASSRDSYEQY
J gene: TRBJ2-1; V gene: TRBV4-1; D gene: -; CDR3 protein: ASSLSPEINEQF
J gene: TRBJ1-1; V gene: TRBV10-1; D gene: -; CDR3 protein: ASSVRAELSGVWAF
J gene: TRBJ1-1; V gene: TRBV15; D gene: TRBD1; CDR3 protein: AIGPSIGQEGTEAF
J gene: TRBJ1-2; V gene: TRBV5-1; D gene: -; CDR3 protein: ASSRLQAASNYGYT
J gene: TRBJ2-1; V gene: TRBV11-3; D gene: -; CDR3 protein: ASSPGTYNEQF
J gene: TRBJ2-7; V gene: TRBV7-9; D gene: -; CDR3 protein: ASSLSGTGPNEQY
J gene: TRBJ2-7; V gene: TRBV28; D gene: TRBD1; CDR3 protein: ASRDAGTGAGYEQY
J gene: TRBJ1-2; V gene: TRBV19; D gene: TRBD1; CDR3 protein: ASSIIGDRDYGYT